These 27 T cell receptor beta chains share one sample of origin, sequenced in a study of cytomegalovirus exposure and HLA in healthy donors. Both 60 Vbeta primers and 13 Jbeta primers went into the PCR. Assay used: immunoSEQ multiplex PCR; TCRdb lists only in-frame clones, some missing. Of roughly 100,000 clones detected, over 65% appear once; the ten largest clones hold around 8.4%. The material sequenced was PBMCs. These receptors were taken from a man aged 40-49 years in good health and CMV-seropositive.

This clone has only a few counts. The chain combines TRBV5-4 with TRBJ2-5, with 11 bases lining up with TRBD2. The V and J ends lost 3 bases and 5 bases, in that order; junction bases with no gene match: 15. There are 18 residues in the CDR3. Germline V gene data show CDR1 as SGHNT and CDR2 as YYREEE (reference sequence). The CDR3 protein is CASSSQSATLAGVETQYF. DNA for the CDR3: TGTGCCAGCAGCTCCCAGAGCGCCACACTAGCGGGAGTGGAGACCCAGTACTTC.

The chain recombines TRBV29-1 with TRBJ1-1, with D perhaps matching TRBD1 (6 bases). This CDR3 contains 14 residues. The germline V gene encodes CDR1 SQVTM and CDR2 ANQGSEA. V was shortened by 3 bases and J by 11 bases, with 22 bases between the two germline ends. The CDR3 bases are TGCAGCGTTGAGGTGGGGCACCCAGGGGCTGGGGCTTTCTTT. Its protein product is CSVEVGHPGAGAFF.

This clone came up once. The chain joins TRBV5-8 to TRBJ1-1, with 7 bases fitting TRBD1. This CDR3 has 15 amino acids. V dropped 3 bases and J dropped 10; count of bases not matched to a gene: 15. CDR1 and CDR2 (germline): SGHTS, YDEGEE. The CDR3 loop reads CASSYRTGTARGAFF. CDR3 sequence (DNA): TGTGCCAGCAGCTACCGAACCGGGACAGCGAGGGGAGCTTTCTTT.

This chain uses TRBV4-2 with TRBJ2-7; D might be TRBD1 (6 bases). The CDR3 is 13 amino acids. V lost 4 bases and J lost 3, with 10 bases in between. Germline CDR1 reads LGHNA; CDR2 reads YNFKEQ. The DNA of the CDR3 is TGTGCCAGCAGCCTTGAACAGGGCTACGAGCAGTACTTC. It translates to CASSLEQGYEQYF.

V usage is TRBV11-3 and J usage is TRBJ1-3, with D possibly being TRBD1 (6 bases). The ends were cut back, 5 bases at V and 10 bases at J, with 12 bases in the middle. Germline loops: CDR1 SGHNT, CDR2 YENEEA. CDR3 length equals 12 residues. The CDR3 sequence is CASSAGEGTIYF. The CDR3 DNA reads TGTGCCAGCAGCGCAGGGGAAGGGACCATATATTTT.

This clone was recorded only once. V and J are TRBV5-4 and TRBJ1-1; no clear D. V lost 4 bases and J lost 5, with 18 bases in between. From germline, CDR1 is SGHNT and CDR2 YYREEE (reference sequence). The CDR3 contains 15 residues. In nucleotides, the CDR3 is TGTGCCAGCAGCCCGGATGCGGGGAGAGAGACTGAAGCTTTCTTT. Translating gives CASSPDAGRETEAFF.

The table lists this clone with a count of one. The chain is built from TRBV5-1 and TRBJ1-2, with D uncertain. Trimming removed 1 base at V and 0 bases at J, with 7 bases between. The CDR3 has 14 amino acids. Germline V gives CDR1 SGHRS, CDR2 YFSETQ. CDR3 DNA sequence: TGCGCCAGCAGCTTGCCAGAGGCTAACTATGGCTACACCTTC. It encodes CASSLPEANYGYTF.

The genes are TRBV7-8 and TRBJ2-7; 9 positions agree with TRBD2. V lost 1 base to trimming and J lost 7 bases; unmatched junction nucleotides: 11. CDR1 and CDR2 (germline): SGHVS, FQNEAQ. The CDR3 runs 16 residues. This CDR3 reads CASSLEGASGTLEQYF. CDR3 nucleotide sequence: TGTGCCAGCAGCTTAGAAGGGGCTAGCGGGACTTTGGAGCAGTACTTC.

J is TRBJ2-7 and V is TRBV9; 7 bases are shared with TRBD2. The V gene end was trimmed by 0 bases and the J gene end by 5 bases; junction bases not matched to a gene: 5. CDR1 is SGDLS and CDR2 is YYNGEE in the germline V gene. CDR3 size: 14 residues. CDR3 bases: TGTGCCAGCAGCGTAGGAGTGGGGGGGAACGAGCAGTACTTC. Its translation is CASSVGVGGNEQYF.

The gene calls are TRBV27 and TRBJ2-1; possibly TRBD2 for D (6 bases). This CDR3 region has 16 residues. Germline CDR1 MNHEY, CDR2 SMNVEV (reference sequence). The V and J ends lost 2 bases and 8 bases respectively, with 19 bases between them. Written as DNA, the CDR3 is TGTGCCAGCAGTTTACTAGCGACTACTCATCGGGATGAGCAGTTCTTC. Amino acid sequence: CASSLLATTHRDEQFF.

The chain links TRBV7-2 to TRBJ1-1; 8 bases are shared with TRBD1. V was clipped by 2 bases and J by 5 bases; unmatched bases: 7. The CDR3 spans 15 residues. The germline gives CDR1 SGHTA, CDR2 FQGNSA. The CDR3 spells CASSLPDRARTEAFF. The DNA of the CDR3 is TGTGCCAGCAGCTTACCGGACAGGGCTAGGACTGAAGCTTTCTTT.

This clone was detected a few times. The chain couples TRBV11-3 to TRBJ2-1; a weak D match, TRBD2 (7 bases). Germline V gene data show CDR1 as SGHNT and CDR2 as YENEEA. The CDR3 runs to 17 residues. The V end was cut by 6 bases, the J end by 1 base, with 19 bases between. CDR3 sequence reads: CASRGAGADPSYNEQFF. The CDR3 nucleotides read TGTGCCAGCAGGGGGGCGGGAGCGGACCCTTCCTACAATGAGCAGTTCTTC. Combining the CDR3 with reference TRBV11-3 and TRBJ2-1 gives the whole variable domain EAGVVQSPRYKIIEKKQPVAFWCNPISGHNTLYWYLQNLGQGPELLIRYENEEAVDDSQLPKDRFSAERLKGVDSTLKIQPAELGDSAVYLCASRGAGADPSYNEQFFGPGTRLTVL.

This clone occurred a few times. V is TRBV2 and J is TRBJ2-1, with 13 nucleotides matching TRBD2. V shed 4 bases and J 6 bases; nucleotides not matched to a gene: 6. CDR1 SNHLY and CDR2 FYNNEI come from the germline V gene. This CDR3 is 16 amino acids long. The CDR3 protein is CASSGGLAGDVNEQFF. The CDR3 bases are TGTGCCAGCAGTGGTGGACTAGCGGGAGATGTCAATGAGCAGTTCTTC.

The V call is TRBV27, the J call TRBJ1-1; 7 bases agree with TRBD1. Germline-derived CDR1 and CDR2 are MNHEY and SMNVEV (reference sequence). The CDR3 loop spans 13 amino acids. V lost 2 bases and J lost 11; bases outside the gene matches: 8. The DNA of the CDR3 is TGTGCCAGCAGTTTAGGAAGGGGGCGGTGGGCTTTCTTT. Residues: CASSLGRGRWAFF.

The V and J genes are TRBV6-1 and TRBJ2-7; D is unresolved. This CDR3 spans 12 amino acids. Trimming left V 6 bases short and J 2 bases short, with 8 bases between. CDR1 MNHNS and CDR2 SASEGT come from the germline V gene. The CDR3 loop is CASRQSTYEQYF. DNA of the CDR3: TGTGCCAGCAGACAGAGTACCTACGAGCAGTACTTC.

This clone was counted a single time. The rearrangement joins TRBV6-5 to TRBJ2-3; possible D gene TRBD1, 6 bases. In germline, CDR1 is MNHEY, CDR2 SVGAGI. The CDR3 length is 12 residues. Trimming took 7 bases from V and 3 from J, leaving 8 bases between them. The CDR3 region is CASTQGTDTQYF. The CDR3 nucleotides are TGTGCCAGCACACAGGGTACAGATACGCAGTATTTT.

The rearrangement links TRBV7-2 to TRBJ1-5; 8 bases match TRBD1. CDR3 length: 12 amino acids. V lost 5 bases and J lost 7; bases outside the gene matches: 1. Germline V lookup: CDR1 SGHTA, CDR2 FQGNSA. Here the CDR3 reads CASSGQGQPQHF. The CDR3 region has the DNA TGTGCCAGCAGCGGACAGGGACAGCCCCAGCATTTT.

The chain is built from TRBV5-5 and TRBJ1-6; D not resolved. Germline V CDR1 and CDR2: SGHKS, YYEKEE (reference sequence). This CDR3 is 15 amino acids long. V was clipped by 4 bases and J by 10 bases, with 18 bases between them. In nucleotides, the CDR3 is TGTGCCAGCAGCCACGAGACGGCGGTTCGCTCACCCCTCCACTTT. Translation gives CASSHETAVRSPLHF.

The chain couples TRBV5-6 to TRBJ1-4; D remains unclear. This CDR3 contains 14 residues. Germline CDR1 and CDR2: SGHDT and YYEEEE. The V gene lost 0 bases and the J gene lost 8 bases, with 11 bases spanning the gap. The CDR3 DNA reads as TGTGCCAGCAGCTTGGGGCGCCCAGGAGAAAAACTGTTTTTT. It yields the protein CASSLGRPGEKLFF.

CDR3 loop: CASSFRGIGELFF. The CDR3 bases are TGTGCCAGCAGCTTTAGGGGGATAGGGGAGCTGTTTTTT. The chain recombines TRBV7-2 with TRBJ2-2; D is perhaps TRBD1 (6 bases). Trimming stripped 3 bases from V and 8 bases from J, with 10 bases between. The length of the CDR3 is 13 residues. Germline V gene sequence: CDR1 SGHTA, CDR2 FQGNSA.

The chain employs TRBV18 and TRBJ1-1; D is possibly TRBD1 (6 bases). Per the germline V gene, CDR1 is KGHSH and CDR2 is LQKENI. This CDR3 has 13 residues. V was clipped by 6 bases and J by 3 bases, with 11 bases between them. The CDR3 bases are TGTGCCAGCTCCCACTACAGGGACACTGAAGCTTTCTTT. It yields the protein CASSHYRDTEAFF.

The V and J genes are TRBV10-3 and TRBJ1-3; 8 nucleotides agree with TRBD1. This CDR3 spans 14 amino acids. The J segment lost 0 bases and the V segment lost 11 bases, leaving 6 bases of the junction unmatched. Germline assignment: CDR1 ENHRY and CDR2 SYGVKD. Here the CDR3 reads CAVSGQASGNTIYF. CDR3 coding DNA: TGTGCCGTCTCGGGACAGGCCTCTGGAAACACCATATATTTT.

The CDR3 DNA reads as TGTGCCAGCAGCCCACCGACTAGTATGGACGAGCAGTACTTC. It codes for CASSPPTSMDEQYF. The chain uses TRBV7-9 and TRBJ2-7; a weak D match, TRBD2 (6 bases). The CDR3 has 14 residues. V dropped 5 bases and J dropped 5 bases, with 16 bases sitting between them. The germline V gene has CDR1 SEHNR and CDR2 FQNEAQ (reference sequence).

This clone was seen once. The gene calls are TRBV10-3 and TRBJ2-3, with 8 nucleotides matching TRBD2. The V gene's germline CDR1 is ENHRY and CDR2 SYGVKD. The CDR3 consists of 17 residues. Unmatched junction bases numbered 12, after V lost 3 bases and J lost 4 bases. The CDR3 reads CAISEWAKTGGADTQYF. CDR3 nucleotide sequence: TGTGCCATCAGTGAATGGGCTAAAACGGGAGGGGCAGATACGCAGTATTTT.

The DNA of the CDR3 is TGTGCCAGCAGAGCCGACAGGGCCCGGGAGACCCAGTACTTC. It encodes CASRADRARETQYF. The chain carries TRBV6-5 and TRBJ2-5; 7 bases agree with TRBD1. The CDR3 consists of 14 residues. After removal of 6 bases from V and 5 bases from J, the junction contained 9 bases not matched to a gene. Germline V lookup: CDR1 MNHEY, CDR2 SVGAGI.

The rearrangement joins TRBV27 to TRBJ1-6; maybe TRBD1 (6 bases). The CDR3 is 16 residues long. Per the germline V gene, CDR1 is MNHEY and CDR2 is SMNVEV (reference sequence). V was cut by 0 bases and J by 9 bases, with 15 bases left in between. CDR3: CASSLSRQALRSPLHF. In DNA form, the CDR3 reads TGTGCCAGCAGTTTATCGAGACAGGCGCTGCGTTCACCCCTCCACTTT.

This chain uses TRBV6-5 with TRBJ2-2; D ambiguous. Germline CDR1 is MNHEY and CDR2 is SVGAGI. The CDR3 loop spans 14 amino acids. Trimming took off 7 bases at V and 2 bases at J, with 11 bases between the two ends. The CDR3 loop reads CASMNSFNTGELFF. The CDR3 bases are TGTGCCAGCATGAACAGTTTCAACACCGGGGAGCTGTTTTTT.